The 21 T cell receptor beta chains given below trace back to one sample, sequenced in a study of blood T cell repertoires in COVID-19. Clones were read by immunoSEQ multiplex PCR, and TCRdb kept only the in-frame ones, dropping some. The sample has roughly 63,000 clones, 89% seen once. The material sequenced was peripheral blood. The origin of the receptors is a man in his fifties with active COVID-19.

This clone appeared a few times. The same CDR3 arises from other DNA sequences in this sample as well. This CDR3 is CASSLVRNYGYTF. The CDR3 DNA sequence: TGTGCCAGCAGCTTAGTGAGAAACTATGGCTACACCTTC. The chain links TRBV7-9 to TRBJ1-2; D ambiguous. Germline loops: CDR1 SEHNR, CDR2 FQNEAQ (reference sequence). CDR3 size: 13 residues. With 1 base removed from V and 2 bases from J, the gap between germline ends came to 5 bases.

This clone has a handful of counts. The chain is built from TRBV27 and TRBJ2-2; TRBD1 matches 9 bases. Germline V gives CDR1 MNHEY, CDR2 SMNVEV (reference sequence). The ends lost 8 bases at V and 2 bases at J; junction bases unmatched: 9. CDR3 length: 16 residues. The CDR3 DNA reads as TGTGCCAGCTTGGGCTGGGACAGGGTAAACACCGGGGAGCTGTTTTTT. It encodes CASLGWDRVNTGELFF.

The rearrangement joins TRBV19 to TRBJ1-5; 9 positions agree with TRBD1. Per germline, CDR1 LNHDA and CDR2 SQIVND (reference sequence). The CDR3 totals 15 residues. Losses at the gene ends were 2 bases for V and 4 bases for J; bases not matched to a gene: 3. CDR3 nucleotides: TGTGCCAGTAGTATAAGTGGGACAGGGAATCAGCCCCAGCATTTT. This gives the protein CASSISGTGNQPQHF.

The chain carries TRBV4-3 and TRBJ1-4; D ambiguous. Trimming shortened V by 4 bases and J by 3 bases, and 6 bases separated the two germline ends. CDR1 LGHNA and CDR2 YSLEER come from the germline V gene. There are 13 residues in the CDR3. The CDR3 DNA reads as TGCGCCAGCAGCCTTGCGGCTAATGAAAAACTGTTTTTT. Translation: CASSLAANEKLFF.

V is TRBV12-1 and J is TRBJ1-3; the table's D call of TRBD1 was not tested on the DNA. TRBV12-1 is reported as a pseudogene. This CDR3 comprises 19 residues. The CDR3 region has the DNA TGTGCCAGCAGCTTTGCGGCAGGGGACAGGGCCTACTCTGGAAACACCATATATTTT. Protein sequence: CASSFAAGDRAYSGNTIYF.

CDR3 nucleotides: TGTGCCAGCAGTCGACAGGTTGGTCAGCCCCAGCATTTT. This codes for CASSRQVGQPQHF. The chain couples TRBV3-1 (or the pseudogene TRBV3-2) to TRBJ1-5; a weak D match, TRBD1 (6 bases). CDR1 is LGHDT and CDR2 is YNNKEL in the germline V gene (reference sequence). V was shortened by 6 bases and J by 6 bases, with 12 bases between the two germline ends. This CDR3 is built from 13 residues.

V gene TRBV10-3 combines with J gene TRBJ2-1; 13 bases are a match to TRBD2. With V trimmed by 2 bases and J by 2 bases, 9 bases remained unmatched. CDR3 length: 19 residues. Germline loops: CDR1 ENHRY, CDR2 SYGVKD. CDR3 nucleotide sequence: TGTGCCATCAGTGAGCCACCCCAAGGGACTAGCGGGACCTACAATGAGCAGTTCTTC. This gives the protein CAISEPPQGTSGTYNEQFF.

The rearrangement links TRBV6-5 to TRBJ2-5; D is ambiguous. Germline V gives CDR1 MNHEY, CDR2 SVGAGI. The V end was cut by 5 bases, the J end by 8 bases, with 15 bases between. CDR3 length: 13 amino acids. The CDR3 nucleotides are TGTGCCAGCAGTCAAATGGTGGGCCTTACCCAGTACTTC. Protein product: CASSQMVGLTQYF.

The chain recombines TRBV6-2 or TRBV6-3 with TRBJ2-6, with TRBD1 as a possible D gene (6 bases). V lost 5 bases and J lost 0, with 11 bases in between. Germline CDR1 MNHEY, CDR2 SVGEGT. The CDR3 is made up of 16 amino acids. The CDR3 sequence is CASSSSDSSGANVLTF. The CDR3 DNA follows: TGTGCCAGCAGTAGCTCGGACAGCTCTGGGGCCAACGTCCTGACTTTC.

This clone was observed a few times. The chain recombines TRBV19 with TRBJ2-7; D gene unclear. Germline-derived CDR1 and CDR2 are LNHDA and SQIVND (reference sequence). The CDR3 covers 13 residues. V was shortened by 2 bases and J by 6 bases, with 11 bases between the two germline ends. As DNA, the CDR3 is TGTGCCAGTAGTATATTTGGTCTTAGCGAGCAGTACTTC. Its translation: CASSIFGLSEQYF.

The rearrangement joins TRBV7-8 to TRBJ1-2; D might be TRBD1 (5 bases). CDR3 length: 16 amino acids. Germline values: CDR1 SGHVS, CDR2 FQNEAQ. The V end lost 5 bases, the J end lost 8 bases, and 24 bases lay between the germline ends. This chain's CDR3 is CASSPYRIQGTHGYTF. CDR3 in DNA: TGTGCCAGCAGCCCGTACAGAATCCAGGGAACTCACGGCTACACCTTC.

This chain joins TRBV11-1 and TRBJ1-1, with 8 bases that match TRBD1. The CDR3 has 15 amino acids. CDR1 and CDR2 (germline): SGHAT, FQDESV (reference sequence). Trimming at V came to 4 bases and at J to 6 bases, leaving 10 bases not matched to a gene. The CDR3 loop reads CASSSHGTGFAEAFF. The DNA for the CDR3 is TGTGCCAGCAGCTCGCACGGGACAGGCTTTGCTGAAGCTTTCTTT.

This chain connects TRBV6-6 to TRBJ2-5, with D perhaps matching TRBD1 (5 bases). Germline CDR1 is MNHNY and CDR2 is SVGAGI (reference sequence). There are 12 residues in the CDR3. V lost 6 bases and J lost 2, with 7 bases in between. Here the CDR3 reads CASRGRQETQYF. The CDR3 DNA follows: TGTGCCAGCAGGGGGCGGCAAGAGACCCAGTACTTC.

The chain uses TRBV2 and TRBJ2-1; 10 bases line up with TRBD2. CDR3 length: 13 amino acids. The germline CDR1 and CDR2 sequences are SNHLY and FYNNEI. J was trimmed by 8 bases and V by 8 bases; bases with no gene match: 6. The CDR3 reads CASLAGEFDEQFF. For the CDR3, the DNA is TGTGCCAGCCTAGCGGGAGAGTTTGATGAGCAGTTCTTC.

The chain combines TRBV6-5 with TRBJ2-1; D is unresolved. Germline CDR1 and CDR2: MNHEY and SVGAGI. The V end was cut by 5 bases, the J end by 9 bases, with 11 bases between. The CDR3 extends over 12 amino acids. In DNA, the CDR3 is TGTGCCAGCAGTCTACCCTTTGGTGAGCAGTTCTTC. It codes for CASSLPFGEQFF.

The V and J genes are TRBV5-4 and TRBJ1-1; unclear D gene. The CDR3 consists of 15 residues. V gave up 0 bases and J gave up 1 base, with 10 bases separating them. The germline gives CDR1 SGHNT, CDR2 YYREEE (reference sequence). In nucleotides, the CDR3 is TGTGCCAGCAGCTTGGCCAGGCGGGAGAACACTGAAGCTTTCTTT. This gives the protein CASSLARRENTEAFF. Full variable domain (rest looked up from reference TRBV5-4 and TRBJ1-1): ETGVTQSPTHLIKTRGQQVTLRCSSQSGHNTVSWYQQALGQGPQFIFQYYREEENGRGNFPPRFSGLQFPNYSSELNVNALELDDSALYLCASSLARRENTEAFFGQGTRLTVV.

The chain recombines TRBV5-1 with TRBJ2-2; D uncertain. Trimming took 4 bases from V and 4 from J, leaving 11 bases between them. Looked up from germline, CDR1 is SGHRS and CDR2 is YFSETQ. The CDR3 totals 14 residues. Here the CDR3 DNA reads TGCGCCAGCAGCCCGCCCTCGGGCACCGGGGAGCTGTTTTTT. Translated: CASSPPSGTGELFF.

This rearrangement joins TRBV7-2 to TRBJ2-2; D is perhaps TRBD1 (6 bases). The CDR3 totals 13 residues. Deletions cut 3 bases from V and 7 bases from J, with 9 bases between. Germline CDR1 SGHTA, CDR2 FQGNSA. CDR3 loop: CASSLQGIGELFF. CDR3 bases: TGTGCCAGCAGCTTGCAGGGGATCGGGGAGCTGTTTTTT.

The V and J genes are TRBV19 and TRBJ1-2; 8 bases agree with TRBD1. The CDR3 runs 15 residues. V lost 6 bases and J lost 7; bases outside the gene matches: 13. Per the germline V gene, CDR1 is LNHDA and CDR2 is SQIVND (reference sequence). The CDR3 nucleotides read TGTGCCAGTAGGCCATCGACAGGGGAGGCAGGTGGCTACACCTTC. Translated: CASRPSTGEAGGYTF.

This clone came up once. The chain uses TRBV5-1 and TRBJ2-3, with D maybe TRBD1 (5 bases). This CDR3 is 14 amino acids long. Germline CDR1 is SGHRS and CDR2 is YFSETQ. Trimming took 2 bases from V and 2 from J, leaving 9 bases between them. The CDR3 region is CASSLGVTTDTQYF. The CDR3, as DNA: TGCGCCAGCAGCTTAGGGGTTACCACAGATACGCAGTATTTT. The full variable domain, with the rest looked up from reference TRBV5-1 and TRBJ2-3, is KAGVTQTPRYLIKTRGQQVTLSCSPISGHRSVSWYQQTPGQGLQFLFEYFSETQRNKGNFPGRFSGRQFSNSRSEMNVSTLELGDSALYLCASSLGVTTDTQYFGPGTRLTVL.

This chain links TRBV19 with TRBJ1-1, with TRBD1 identical over 7 bases. J was trimmed by 1 base and V by 4 bases; bases with no gene match: 6. The CDR3 length is 15 residues. Germline lookup yields CDR1 LNHDA and CDR2 SQIVND (reference sequence). In DNA form, the CDR3 reads TGTGCCAGTAGTACTAGGGGGCAGGGGAACACTGAAGCTTTCTTT. The encoded protein is CASSTRGQGNTEAFF.